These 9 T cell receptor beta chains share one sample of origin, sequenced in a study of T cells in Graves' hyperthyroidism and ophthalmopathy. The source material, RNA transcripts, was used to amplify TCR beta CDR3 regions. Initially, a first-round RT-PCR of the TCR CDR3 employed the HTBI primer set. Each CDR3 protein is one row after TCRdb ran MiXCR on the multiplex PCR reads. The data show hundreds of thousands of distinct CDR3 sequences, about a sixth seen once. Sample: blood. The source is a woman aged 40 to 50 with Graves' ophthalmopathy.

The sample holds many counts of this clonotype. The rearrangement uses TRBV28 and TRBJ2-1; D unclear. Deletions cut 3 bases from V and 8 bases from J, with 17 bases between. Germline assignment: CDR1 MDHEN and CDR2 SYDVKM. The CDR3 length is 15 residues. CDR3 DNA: TGTGCCAGCAGTTTTTACCGATCCCTACGGGATGAGCAGTTCTTC. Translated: CASSFYRSLRDEQFF.

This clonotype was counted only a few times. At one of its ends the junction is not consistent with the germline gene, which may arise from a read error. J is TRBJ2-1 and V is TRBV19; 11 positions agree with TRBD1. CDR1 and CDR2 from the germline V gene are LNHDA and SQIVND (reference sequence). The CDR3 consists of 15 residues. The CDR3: CASSPSRTGGNEQSF. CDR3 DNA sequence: TGTGCCAGTAGCCCCTCCCGGACAGGGGGCAATGAGCAGTCCTTC.

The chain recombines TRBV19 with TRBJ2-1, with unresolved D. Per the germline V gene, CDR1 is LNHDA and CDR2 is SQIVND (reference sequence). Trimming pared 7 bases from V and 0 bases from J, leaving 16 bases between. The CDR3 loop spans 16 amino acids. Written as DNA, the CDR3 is TGTGCCAGTACCAAGCCTTCTTGGAGCTCCTACAATGAGCAGTTCTTC. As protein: CASTKPSWSSYNEQFF.

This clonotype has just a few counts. CDR3 nucleotides: TGTGCCACCGGGGACAGATTAAACACCGGGGAGCTGTTTTTT. As protein: CATGDRLNTGELFF. The genes are TRBV24-1 and TRBJ2-2; 7 bases align to TRBD1. From germline, CDR1 is KGHDR and CDR2 SFDVKD. Losses at the gene ends were 9 bases for V and 2 bases for J; bases not matched to a gene: 5. The CDR3 runs to 14 residues.

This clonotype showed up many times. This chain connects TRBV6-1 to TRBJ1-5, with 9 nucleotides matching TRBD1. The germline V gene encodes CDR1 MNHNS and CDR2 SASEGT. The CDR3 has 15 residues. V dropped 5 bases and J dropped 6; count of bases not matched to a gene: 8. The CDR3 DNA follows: TGTGCCAGCAGTCCACGACAGGGGGATATTCAGCCCCAGCATTTT. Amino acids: CASSPRQGDIQPQHF.

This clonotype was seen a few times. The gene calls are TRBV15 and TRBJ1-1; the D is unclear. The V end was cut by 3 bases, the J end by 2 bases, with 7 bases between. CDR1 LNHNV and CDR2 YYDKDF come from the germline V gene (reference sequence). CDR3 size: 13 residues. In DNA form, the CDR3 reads TGTGCCACCAGCAGTCGGAGTAACACTGAAGCTTTCTTT. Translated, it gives CATSSRSNTEAFF.

CDR3 DNA sequence: TGCAGTGCTAGAGATAAGATCCAAGATGGCTACACCTTC. The encoded protein is CSARDKIQDGYTF. The chain employs TRBV20-1 and TRBJ1-2; D not certain. V lost 0 bases and J lost 6, with 11 bases in between. The V gene's germline CDR1 is DFQATT and CDR2 SNEGSKA (reference sequence). The CDR3 is 13 residues long.

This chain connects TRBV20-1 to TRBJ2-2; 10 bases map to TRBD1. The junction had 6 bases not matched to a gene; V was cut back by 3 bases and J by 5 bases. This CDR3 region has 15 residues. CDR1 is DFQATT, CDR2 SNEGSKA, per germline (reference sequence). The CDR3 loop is CSARETGGLTGELFF. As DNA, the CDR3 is TGCAGTGCTAGGGAGACAGGGGGCCTAACCGGGGAGCTGTTTTTT.

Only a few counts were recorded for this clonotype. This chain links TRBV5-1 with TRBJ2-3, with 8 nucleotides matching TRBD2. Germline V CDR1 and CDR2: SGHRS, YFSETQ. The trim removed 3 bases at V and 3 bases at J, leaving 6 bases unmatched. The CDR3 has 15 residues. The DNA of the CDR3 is TGCGCCAGCAGCTCCGAGCGGGGGTGGACAGATACGCAGTATTTT. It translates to CASSSERGWTDTQYF.